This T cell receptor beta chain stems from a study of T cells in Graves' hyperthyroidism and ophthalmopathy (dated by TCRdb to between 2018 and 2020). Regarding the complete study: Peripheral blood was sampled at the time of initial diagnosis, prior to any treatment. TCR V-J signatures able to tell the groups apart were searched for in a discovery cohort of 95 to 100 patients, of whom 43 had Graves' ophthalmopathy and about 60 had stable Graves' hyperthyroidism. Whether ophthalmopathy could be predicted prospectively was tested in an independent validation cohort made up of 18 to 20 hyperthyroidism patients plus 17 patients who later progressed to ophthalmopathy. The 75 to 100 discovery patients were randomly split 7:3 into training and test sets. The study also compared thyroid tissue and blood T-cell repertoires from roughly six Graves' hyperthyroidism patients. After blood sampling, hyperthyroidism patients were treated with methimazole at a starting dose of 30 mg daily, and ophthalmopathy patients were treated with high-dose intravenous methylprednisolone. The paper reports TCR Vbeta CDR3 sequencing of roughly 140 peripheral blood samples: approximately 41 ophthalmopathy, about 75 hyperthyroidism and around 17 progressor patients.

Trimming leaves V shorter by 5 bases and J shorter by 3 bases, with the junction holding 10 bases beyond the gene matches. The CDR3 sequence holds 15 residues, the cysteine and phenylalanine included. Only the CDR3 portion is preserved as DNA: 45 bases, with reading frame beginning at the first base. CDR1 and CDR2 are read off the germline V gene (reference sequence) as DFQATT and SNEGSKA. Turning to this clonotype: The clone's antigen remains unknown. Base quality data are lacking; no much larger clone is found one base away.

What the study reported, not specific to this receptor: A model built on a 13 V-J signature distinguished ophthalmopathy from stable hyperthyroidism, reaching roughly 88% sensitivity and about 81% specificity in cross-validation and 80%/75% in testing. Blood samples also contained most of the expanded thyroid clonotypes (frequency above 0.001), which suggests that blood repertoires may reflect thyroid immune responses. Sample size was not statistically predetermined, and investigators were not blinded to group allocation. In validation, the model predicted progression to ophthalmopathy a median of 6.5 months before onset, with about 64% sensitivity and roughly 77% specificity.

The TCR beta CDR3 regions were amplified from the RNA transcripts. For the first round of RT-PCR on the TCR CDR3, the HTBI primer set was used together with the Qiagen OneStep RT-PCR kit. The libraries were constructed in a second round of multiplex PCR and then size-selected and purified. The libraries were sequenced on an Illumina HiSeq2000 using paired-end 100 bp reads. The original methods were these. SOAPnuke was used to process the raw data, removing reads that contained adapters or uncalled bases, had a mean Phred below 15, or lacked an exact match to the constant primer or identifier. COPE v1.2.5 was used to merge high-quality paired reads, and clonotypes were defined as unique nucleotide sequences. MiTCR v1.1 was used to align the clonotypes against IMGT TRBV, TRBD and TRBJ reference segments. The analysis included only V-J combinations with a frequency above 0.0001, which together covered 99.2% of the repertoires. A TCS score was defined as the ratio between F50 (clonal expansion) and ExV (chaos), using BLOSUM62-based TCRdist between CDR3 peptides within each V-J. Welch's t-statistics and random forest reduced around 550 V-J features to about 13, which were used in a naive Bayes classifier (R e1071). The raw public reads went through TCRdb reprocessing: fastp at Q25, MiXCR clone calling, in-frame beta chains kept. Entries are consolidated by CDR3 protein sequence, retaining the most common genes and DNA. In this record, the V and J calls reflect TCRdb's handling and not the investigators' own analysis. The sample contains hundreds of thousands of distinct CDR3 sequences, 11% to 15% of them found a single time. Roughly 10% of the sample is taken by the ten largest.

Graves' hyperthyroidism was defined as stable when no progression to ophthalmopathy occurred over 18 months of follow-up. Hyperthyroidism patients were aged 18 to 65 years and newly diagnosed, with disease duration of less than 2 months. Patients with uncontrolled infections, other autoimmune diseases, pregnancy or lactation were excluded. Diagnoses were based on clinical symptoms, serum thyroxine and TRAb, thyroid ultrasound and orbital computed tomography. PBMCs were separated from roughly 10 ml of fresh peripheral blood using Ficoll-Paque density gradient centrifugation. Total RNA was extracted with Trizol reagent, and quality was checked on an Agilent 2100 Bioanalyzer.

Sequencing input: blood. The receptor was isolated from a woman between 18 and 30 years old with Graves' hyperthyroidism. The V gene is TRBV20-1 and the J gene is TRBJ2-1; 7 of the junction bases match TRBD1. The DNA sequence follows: TGCAGTGCTCCTAAGGGGGCTATGGTCTACAATGAGCAGTTCTTC. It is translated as CSAPKGAMVYNEQFF.